A single sample gave rise to the 14 T cell receptor beta chains below, sequenced in a study of CD8+ T cells in alopecia areata. RNA was isolated and reverse transcribed to cDNA, the sequencing template. Some clones are missing from TCRdb's copy, which holds only in-frame ones; the method was immunoSEQ multiplex PCR. Sampling found approximately 110,000 clones, none seen once. Sequenced input: lesional skin. The origin of the receptors is a C3H/HeJ mouse with alopecia areata. MHC haplotype: H2-k.

This clone was counted a few times. Mouse names are used for the genes. CDR3 sequence: CASRRGDERLFF. CDR3 DNA, as far as it was read: TGTGCCAGCAGACGGGGGGACGAA. The chain uses TRBV19 and TRBJ1-4; TRBD1 is a possible D gene (5 bases). Coverage ceases 4 residues before the CDR3 finishes, and the germline J gene fills in the end. V was clipped by 5 bases and J by 6 bases, with 8 bases between them. This CDR3 region has 12 residues. In germline, CDR1 is FNHDT, CDR2 SITEND (reference sequence).

This clone was counted a few times. These gene names are mouse names. The observed sequence ends 4 residues before the CDR3 terminus, with the missing tail filled in from the germline J gene. The genes are TRBV31 and TRBJ2-1; 10 bases line up with TRBD2. Germline-derived CDR1 and CDR2 are GKSSPN and SITVG. This CDR3 is built from 15 residues. After removal of 1 base from V and 3 bases from J, the junction contained 3 bases not matched to a gene. The covered CDR3 bases are TGTGCCTGGAGTCATAACTGGGGGGGCTATGCT. Translating it yields CAWSHNWGGYA. The whole CDR3 protein is CAWSHNWGGYAEQFF.

With respect to this clone: The gene names given are mouse names. The read is 4 residues too short to cover the CDR3 end, so that end is filled in from the germline J gene. This chain links TRBV13-3 with TRBJ2-4, with D maybe TRBD2 (6 bases). Germline CDR1 and CDR2: NNHDY and SYVADS. CDR3 length: 13 residues. CDR3 DNA (partial): TGTGCCAGCAGTGATACAGGACTGAAC. This translates into CASSDTGLN. The whole CDR3 reads CASSDTGLNTLYF.

Concerning this clone itself: The genes are named according to mouse. The CDR3 is cut off 4 residues early in the read; its end comes from the germline J gene. The chain links TRBV16 to TRBJ2-7, with D uncertain. This CDR3 spans 16 amino acids. Trimming shortened V by 2 bases and J by 0 bases, and 14 bases separated the two germline ends. Germline CDR1 is SGHSA and CDR2 is FRNQAP. Incomplete CDR3 DNA: TGTGCAAGCAGCTTACCCCGCGCCCAGGCCTCCTAT. Residues: CASSLPRAQASY. The CDR3 as a whole reads CASSLPRAQASYEQYF.

As regards this clone: Mouse names are used for the genes. CDR3 bases read: TGTGCCAGCGGTGATGCGGTCAGGGAGTATGCT. Amino acid sequence: CASGDAVREYA. The CDR3 as a whole reads CASGDAVREYAEQFF. This chain uses TRBV13-2 with TRBJ2-1, with D perhaps TRBD1 (5 bases). The sequenced fragment ends 4 residues before the CDR3 boundary, so the rest is inferred from the germline J gene. Per germline, CDR1 NNHNN and CDR2 SYGAGS (reference sequence). The CDR3 extends over 15 amino acids. V lost 0 bases and J lost 4, with 11 bases in between.

This clone has a handful of counts. All gene names here are mouse names. The sequenced fragment ends 4 residues before the CDR3 boundary, so the rest is inferred from the germline J gene. The genes are TRBV13-1 and TRBJ2-2, with D possibly being TRBD1 (5 bases). The CDR3 contains 14 residues. CDR1 is NSHNY and CDR2 is SYGAGN in the germline V gene. Between the trimmed V and J ends, which lost 7 bases and 3 bases, there was a span of 13 bases. The CDR3 is CASRGDLDTGQLYF. Incomplete CDR3 DNA: TGTGCCAGCCGAGGGGATTTGGACACCGGG.

In the case of this clone: Mouse gene names apply. The read halts 4 residues ahead of the CDR3 end, with the missing end drawn from the germline J gene. The identical CDR3 is also encoded by other nucleotide sequences in the sample. The V call is TRBV19, the J call TRBJ2-1, with TRBD2 matching 9 bases. Per the germline V gene, CDR1 is FNHDT and CDR2 is SITEND (reference sequence). The CDR3 covers 15 residues. V shed 1 base and J 6 bases; nucleotides not matched to a gene: 5. CDR3 DNA, as far as it was read: TGTGCCAGCAGTATAAGTGGGGGGGCGCCTGCT. Its protein product is CASSISGGAPA. The whole CDR3 protein is CASSISGGAPAEQFF.

On this clone itself: Genes and germline come from the mouse. The read gets to within 4 residues of the CDR3 end, and the germline J gene fills in the rest. This sequence joins TRBV13-2 and TRBJ2-5, with 8 bases fitting TRBD2. Losses at the gene ends were 5 bases for V and 2 bases for J; bases not matched to a gene: 1. CDR1 NNHNN and CDR2 SYGAGS come from the germline V gene (reference sequence). The CDR3 runs 13 residues. The CDR3 bases that were read are TGTGCCAGCGGGACTGGGGTCCAAGAC. The encoded protein is CASGTGVQD. The full CDR3 reads CASGTGVQDTQYF.

For this clone: Gene names and germline refer to mouse. The CDR3 DNA, read in part, is TGCACCTGCAGTGCGGAGACAGAACACTATGCT. Amino acid sequence: CTCSAETEHYA. The full CDR3 is CTCSAETEHYAEQFF. The rearrangement joins TRBV1 to TRBJ2-1, with D possibly TRBD1 on 5 matching bases. The read stops 4 residues short of the end of the CDR3; the missing end is completed from the germline J gene. The CDR3 has 15 amino acids. From germline, CDR1 is NSQYPW and CDR2 LRSPGD (reference sequence). The V end was cut by 3 bases, the J end by 2 bases, with 11 bases between.

This clone was seen more than once but under ten times. At residue 10, the TCRdb protein and translated DNA are inconsistent; the protein given comes from the DNA. Gene names and germline match the mouse. The read terminates 3 residues ahead of where the CDR3 ends, so the germline J gene completes it. The gene calls are TRBV1 and TRBJ1-3; 11 bases fit TRBD1. This CDR3 is built from 13 residues. Germline CDR1 is NSQYPW and CDR2 is LRSPGD (reference sequence). The sequenced CDR3 bases are TGCACCTGCCGTCCGGGACAGGGGGGTACG. Encoded protein: CTCRPGQGGT. The whole CDR3 protein reads CTCRPGQGGTLYF. Drawing the rest from reference TRBV1 and TRBJ1-3, the complete variable domain is VTLLEQNPRWRLVPRGQAVNLRCILKNSQYPWMSWYQQDLQKQLQWLFTLRSPGDKEVKSLPGADYLATRVTDTELRLQVANMSQGRTLYCTCRPGQGGTLYFGEGSRLIVV.

A word on this clone: Gene labels here are mouse ones. The read terminates 4 residues before the CDR3 end, so the remaining end is supplied by the germline J gene. This chain links TRBV17 with TRBJ2-5; weak D call: TRBD2 (6 bases). Germline-derived CDR1 and CDR2 are MNHDT and YYDKIL. V was pared by 3 bases and J by 0 bases, with 10 bases between. CDR3 size: 15 residues. The CDR3 sequence: CASSSGGVNQDTQYF. The sequenced part of the CDR3 DNA is TGTGCTAGCAGTAGTGGGGGTGTTAACCAAGAC.

As for this clone: Genes here carry mouse names. The CDR3 end lies 4 residues beyond the end of the read and is filled in from the germline J gene. V and J are TRBV1 and TRBJ2-2, with 7 bases aligning to TRBD1. Trimming cost V 2 bases and J 1 base; bases outside gene matches: 4. Germline V gene sequence: CDR1 NSQYPW, CDR2 LRSPGD (reference sequence). This CDR3 is 16 amino acids long. CDR3 DNA, as far as it was read: TGCACCTGCAGTGCATCCGGGACAGTAAACACCGGG. Protein sequence: CTCSASGTVNTG. The whole CDR3 protein is CTCSASGTVNTGQLYF. Supplemented by reference TRBV1 and TRBJ2-2, the full variable domain reads VTLLEQNPRWRLVPRGQAVNLRCILKNSQYPWMSWYQQDLQKQLQWLFTLRSPGDKEVKSLPGADYLATRVTDTELRLQVANMSQGRTLYCTCSASGTVNTGQLYFGEGSKLTVL.

Comment on this clone: At residue 14, the TCRdb amino acid sequence and the translated nucleotide sequence differ, so the protein here is the DNA translation. The genes and germline here are from mouse. The sequenced fragment ends 3 residues before the CDR3 boundary, so the rest is inferred from the germline J gene. This chain uses TRBV13-3 with TRBJ1-3, with 8 bases that match TRBD1. CDR1 is NNHDY and CDR2 is SYVADS in the germline V gene. After removal of 1 base from V and 0 bases from J, the junction contained 6 bases not matched to a gene. The length of the CDR3 is 17 residues. The CDR3 protein is CASSDLRTGHSGNTLYF. The CDR3 bases that were read are TGTGCCAGCAGTGATCTGAGGACAGGGCATTCTGGAAATACG.

Worth noting for this clone: Mouse gene names apply. The CDR3 extends 4 residues past the end of the read, so its final part is completed from the germline J gene. The V call is TRBV13-2, the J call TRBJ2-1; no clear D. The ends were cut back, 1 base at V and 3 bases at J, with 8 bases in the middle. Per the germline V gene, CDR1 is NNHNN and CDR2 is SYGAGS (reference sequence). CDR3 length: 14 amino acids. The CDR3 protein is CASGDTEPYAEQFF. The covered CDR3 bases are TGTGCCAGCGGTGATACAGAACCCTATGCT.